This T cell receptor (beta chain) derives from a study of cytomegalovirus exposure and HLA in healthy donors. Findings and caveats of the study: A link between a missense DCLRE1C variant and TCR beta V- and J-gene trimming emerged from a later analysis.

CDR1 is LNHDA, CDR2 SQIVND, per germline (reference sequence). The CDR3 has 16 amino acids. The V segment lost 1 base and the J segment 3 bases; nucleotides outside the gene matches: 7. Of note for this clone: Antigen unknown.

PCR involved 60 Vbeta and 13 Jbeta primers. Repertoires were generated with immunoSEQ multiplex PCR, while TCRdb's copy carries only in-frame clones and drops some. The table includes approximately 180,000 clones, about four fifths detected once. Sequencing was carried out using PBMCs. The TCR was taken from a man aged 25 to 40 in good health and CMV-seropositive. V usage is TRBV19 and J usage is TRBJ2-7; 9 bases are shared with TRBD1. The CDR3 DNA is TGTGCCAGTAGTATAGTCCCGGGACAGGGTGTCTACGAGCAGTACTTC. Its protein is CASSIVPGQGVYEQYF. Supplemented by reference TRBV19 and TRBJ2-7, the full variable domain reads DGGITQSPKYLFRKEGQNVTLSCEQNLNHDAMYWYRQDPGQGLRLIYYSQIVNDFQKGDIAEGYSVSREKKESFPLTVTSAQKNPTAFYLCASSIVPGQGVYEQYFGPGTRLTVT.